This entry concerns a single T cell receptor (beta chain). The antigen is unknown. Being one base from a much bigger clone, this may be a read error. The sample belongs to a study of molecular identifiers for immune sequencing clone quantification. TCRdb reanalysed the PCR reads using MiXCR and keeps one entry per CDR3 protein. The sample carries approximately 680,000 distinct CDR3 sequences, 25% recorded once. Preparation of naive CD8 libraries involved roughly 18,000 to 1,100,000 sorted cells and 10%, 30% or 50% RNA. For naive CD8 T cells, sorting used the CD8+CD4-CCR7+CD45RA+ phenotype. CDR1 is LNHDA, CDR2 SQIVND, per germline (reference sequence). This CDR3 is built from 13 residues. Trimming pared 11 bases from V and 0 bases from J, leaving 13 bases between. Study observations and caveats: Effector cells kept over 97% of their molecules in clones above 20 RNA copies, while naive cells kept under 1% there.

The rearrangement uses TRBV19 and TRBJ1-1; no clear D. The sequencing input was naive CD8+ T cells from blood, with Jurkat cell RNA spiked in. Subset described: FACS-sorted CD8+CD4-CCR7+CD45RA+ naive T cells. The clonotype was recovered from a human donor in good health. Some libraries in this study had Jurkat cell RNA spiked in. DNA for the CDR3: TGTGCCCCCATGGCGGCCCTGAACACTGAAGCTTTCTTT. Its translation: CAPMAALNTEAFF. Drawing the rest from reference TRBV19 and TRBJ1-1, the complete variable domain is DGGITQSPKYLFRKEGQNVTLSCEQNLNHDAMYWYRQDPGQGLRLIYYSQIVNDFQKGDIAEGYSVSREKKESFPLTVTSAQKNPTAFYLCAPMAALNTEAFFGQGTRLTVV.